This entry concerns a single T cell receptor (beta chain). What it binds is unknown. Germline assignment: CDR1 SGHRS and CDR2 YFSETQ. The CDR3 spans 15 residues. V lost 6 bases and J lost 5; bases outside the gene matches: 13. The table came from immunoSEQ multiplex PCR; TCRdb's copy has only in-frame clones and leaves some out. This table has 25,000 to 35,000 clones, more than 70% appearing once. This entry is derived from a study of radiotherapy plus CTLA-4 blockade in lung cancer. Study in general: Patients showed objective responses in roughly 19% of cases and disease control in roughly 34%.

Study outcomes and limitations: The study found tumor-derived TCR clones expanded in blood after radiotherapy plus ipilimumab. The best prediction of response reportedly came from early blood T cell clone dynamics, with interferon-beta.

Those patients who had chemo-refractory metastatic non-small-cell lung cancer were given focal radiation along with CTLA-4 blockade through ipilimumab. The sample in question was peripheral blood, obtained from a patient treated with radiotherapy plus ipilimumab. The V call is TRBV5-1, the J call TRBJ2-5; 7 nucleotides align to TRBD2. This TCR was recovered from a human donor with non-small cell lung cancer whose response to radiotherapy plus ipilimumab could not be evaluated. The CDR3 region is CASTSLAVTRETQYF. CDR3 DNA sequence: TGCGCCAGCACCTCTCTAGCGGTCACCAGGGAGACCCAGTACTTC.